A selection of T cell receptor beta chains follows, all from one sample in a study of technical replicates of blood from a few donors. The data were produced by immunoSEQ multiplex PCR, yet TCRdb's version contains in-frame clones alone and is incomplete. In the table there are tens of thousands of clones, approximately 96% of which are singletons. What was sequenced was T cells isolated from PBMCs. The source of these receptors is a human donor in good health. Both conserved end residues are part of each CDR3. D genes are given only for firm matches. A clone size is listed for some rows: how often the clone was seen (once, few, many), or a class if it is expanded.

v_gene	d_gene	j_gene	abundance	CDR3aa	CDR3nt
TRBV29-1	.	TRBJ2-3	.	CSVGSTHTDTQYF	TGCAGCGTTGGCTCTACCCACACAGATACGCAGTATTTT
TRBV7-9	.	TRBJ2-1	.	CASSLALAVLYNEQFF	TGTGCCAGCAGCTTAGCCTTAGCGGTGTTATACAATGAGCAGTTCTTC
TRBV2	.	TRBJ1-3	.	CASSGGVVGNTIYF	TGTGCCAGCAGTGGGGGCGTTGTTGGAAACACCATATATTTT
TRBV25-1	TRBD1	TRBJ2-7	.	CASSDGQGLFQEQYF	TGTGCCAGCAGTGATGGACAGGGGCTCTTCCAAGAGCAGTACTTC
TRBV30	.	TRBJ2-3	.	CAWSDILRGGSTDTQYF	TGTGCCTGGAGTGATATATTGCGGGGTGGGTCCACAGATACGCAGTATTTT
TRBV10-3	.	TRBJ1-1	.	CAISESHVNTEAFF	TGTGCCATCAGTGAGAGCCACGTGAACACTGAAGCTTTCTTT
TRBV28	TRBD2	TRBJ2-7	.	CASRRPAGPTYEQYF	TGTGCCAGCAGACGTCCAGCGGGGCCAACCTACGAGCAGTACTTC
TRBV19	TRBD1	TRBJ2-7	.	CASRRDRGYEQYF	TGTGCCAGTAGAAGGGACAGGGGTTATGAGCAGTACTTC
TRBV2	TRBD1	TRBJ2-3	.	CASHRDRGTDTQYF	TGTGCCAGCCACCGGGACAGGGGCACAGATACGCAGTATTTT
TRBV5-1	.	TRBJ2-2	.	CASSLIMGAFSTGELFF	TGCGCCAGCAGCCTAATTATGGGGGCCTTTTCCACCGGGGAGCTGTTTTTT
TRBV28	TRBD2	TRBJ2-7	once	CASSPPGGSHEQYF	TGTGCCAGCAGCCCCCCAGGCGGGAGCCACGAGCAGTACTTC
TRBV28	TRBD1	TRBJ1-3	few	CASKGGFGNTIYF	TGTGCCAGCAAAGGGGGCTTCGGAAACACCATATATTTT
TRBV6-5	.	TRBJ2-1	.	CASSYQGLANNEQFF	TGTGCCAGCAGTTACCAGGGACTGGCAAACAATGAGCAGTTCTTC
TRBV7-2	.	TRBJ1-2	once	CASSLGLTENYGYTF	TGTGCCAGCAGCTTAGGCTTGACAGAGAACTATGGCTACACCTTC
TRBV11-3	TRBD2	TRBJ2-5	.	CASSGWRGAEETQYF	TGTGCCAGCAGCGGGTGGCGGGGGGCTGAGGAGACCCAGTACTTC
TRBV4-1	TRBD1	TRBJ2-2	once	CASSQERQGANTGELFF	TGCGCCAGCAGTCAAGAGAGACAGGGGGCTAACACCGGGGAGCTGTTTTTT
TRBV28	TRBD1	TRBJ2-5	.	CASSSGQQETQYF	TGTGCCAGCAGTTCGGGACAGCAAGAGACCCAGTACTTC
TRBV27	TRBD1	TRBJ1-2	.	CASSEDRVYGYTF	TGTGCCAGCAGTGAGGACAGGGTTTATGGCTACACCTTC
TRBV5-1	.	TRBJ1-2	.	CASSSENYGYTF	TGCGCCAGCAGCTCGGAGAACTATGGCTACACCTTC
TRBV11-2	.	TRBJ2-5	.	CASSFGETQYF	TGTGCCAGCAGCTTCGGAGAGACCCAGTACTTC
TRBV27	.	TRBJ2-7	.	CASSSDGTYEQYF	TGTGCCAGCAGTTCGGACGGGACCTACGAGCAGTACTTC
TRBV28	.	TRBJ2-7	.	CASTSTGYEQYF	TGTGCCAGTACATCGACAGGTTACGAGCAGTACTTC
TRBV5-1	.	TRBJ2-1	.	CASSSSGGGDNEQFF	TGCGCCAGCAGCTCATCGGGGGGCGGTGACAATGAGCAGTTCTTC
TRBV19	TRBD2	TRBJ2-7	.	CASSTTSGSYEQYF	TGTGCCAGTAGTACGACTAGCGGGAGCTACGAGCAGTACTTC
TRBV29-1	.	TRBJ2-7	once	CSVEGHSSYEQYF	TGCAGCGTTGAAGGTCACAGCTCCTACGAGCAGTACTTC
TRBV7-8	.	TRBJ1-3	.	CASRSPSYSGNTIYF	TGTGCCAGCAGGTCCCCAAGCTATTCGGGAAACACCATATATTTT
TRBV6-1	TRBD2	TRBJ2-5	.	CASREAGGDNQETQYF	TGTGCCAGTCGTGAAGCGGGGGGTGATAACCAAGAGACCCAGTACTTC
TRBV5-1	.	TRBJ1-1	.	CASSFPGNTEAFF	TGCGCCAGCAGCTTCCCCGGGAACACTGAAGCTTTCTTT
TRBV5-6	.	TRBJ2-5	.	CASSLVGSRGQETQYF	TGTGCCAGCAGCTTGGTAGGTAGCCGGGGCCAAGAGACCCAGTACTTC
TRBV2	TRBD1	TRBJ1-6	.	CASRDRGNSPLHF	TGTGCCAGCAGGGACAGGGGTAATTCACCCCTCCACTTT
TRBV5-4	.	TRBJ1-1	.	CASSFGRDGTEAFF	TGTGCCAGCAGCTTTGGGCGGGATGGGACTGAAGCTTTCTTT
TRBV6-5	TRBD2	TRBJ2-3	.	CASSYLAGATDTQYF	TGTGCCAGCAGTTACTTGGCGGGAGCGACAGATACGCAGTATTTT
TRBV19	.	TRBJ1-1	.	CASSIYRETEAFF	TGTGCCAGTAGTATTTACAGGGAAACTGAAGCTTTCTTT
TRBV7-9	.	TRBJ1-1	few	CASSFGGGRMNTEAFF	TGTGCCAGCAGCTTCGGGGGAGGACGGATGAACACTGAAGCTTTCTTT
TRBV12-5	.	TRBJ2-2	.	CASGFMVEYVAGELFF	TGTGCTAGTGGTTTTATGGTAGAGTACGTCGCCGGGGAGCTGTTTTTT
TRBV2	.	TRBJ2-7	.	CASSVIHLASEGHEQYF	TGTGCCAGCAGTGTGATCCACCTAGCGTCAGAGGGACACGAGCAGTACTTC
TRBV25-1	.	TRBJ1-3	.	CASSYTGSGNTIYF	TGTGCCAGCAGTTATACAGGGTCTGGAAACACCATATATTTT
TRBV11-3	.	TRBJ2-5	.	CASSPTGGETQYF	TGTGCCAGCAGCCCTACGGGTGGAGAGACCCAGTACTTC
TRBV28	.	TRBJ1-2	.	CASSRTDGYTF	TGTGCCAGCAGTCGGACTGATGGCTACACCTTC
TRBV29-1	.	TRBJ2-1	.	CSVVLFGDEQFF	TGCAGCGTTGTCCTGTTCGGTGATGAGCAGTTCTTC
TRBV4-1	TRBD1	TRBJ1-5	.	CASSQPQGARSNQPQHF	TGCGCCAGCAGCCAACCTCAGGGGGCGAGGAGCAATCAGCCCCAGCATTTT
TRBV10-1	TRBD2	TRBJ2-1	.	CASSAGTSGKMSISNEQFF	TGCGCCAGCAGTGCTGGGACTAGCGGGAAGATGTCAATCTCCAATGAGCAGTTCTTC
TRBV11-2	TRBD1	TRBJ1-2	.	CASSSRQGDLNGYTF	TGTGCCAGCAGCTCTCGACAGGGGGATCTTAATGGCTACACCTTC
TRBV11-3	.	TRBJ1-3	.	CASSTWEERGSGNTIYF	TGTGCCAGCAGCACCTGGGAGGAGCGGGGCTCTGGAAACACCATATATTTT
TRBV6-5	.	TRBJ2-7	.	CASSYSNGNYEQYF	TGTGCCAGCAGTTACTCTAACGGGAACTACGAGCAGTACTTC
TRBV6-4	.	TRBJ2-7	.	CASSPRYPPYEQYF	TGTGCCAGCAGCCCGAGGTACCCGCCCTACGAGCAGTACTTC
TRBV7-9	.	TRBJ1-1	.	CASSRDHTEAFF	TGTGCCAGCAGTCGAGATCACACTGAAGCTTTCTTT
TRBV7-9	.	TRBJ2-7	.	CASSSDSLLEQYF	TGTGCCAGCAGCAGCGACAGCCTGCTCGAGCAGTACTTC
TRBV6-5	.	TRBJ2-5	.	CATGGAPKWETQYF	TGTGCCACGGGGGGCGCTCCTAAATGGGAGACCCAGTACTTC
TRBV2	TRBD2	TRBJ2-3	.	CASREVAGGYPDTQYF	TGTGCCAGCAGGGAGGTAGCGGGAGGGTATCCAGATACGCAGTATTTT
TRBV30	TRBD2	TRBJ2-1	once	CAWTLAAPYNEQFF	TGTGCCTGGACCCTAGCGGCTCCCTACAATGAGCAGTTCTTC
TRBV11-1	TRBD2	TRBJ2-3	once	CASSLAAGGGTSTDTQYF	TGTGCCAGCAGCTTAGCTGCGGGGGGGGGAACTAGCACAGATACGCAGTATTTT
TRBV7-9	.	TRBJ1-1	.	CASSSRGIAEAFF	TGTGCCAGCAGCTCCCGGGGGATCGCTGAAGCTTTCTTT
TRBV4-2	TRBD2	TRBJ2-1	.	CASSQAGGYNEQFF	TGTGCCAGCAGCCAAGCGGGAGGTTACAATGAGCAGTTCTTC
TRBV13	.	TRBJ2-5	.	CASSPVVRSETQYF	TGTGCCAGCAGCCCCGTCGTTAGGAGTGAGACCCAGTACTTC
TRBV4-1	TRBD1	TRBJ1-2	.	CASSQGTGEGGYGYTF	TGCGCCAGCAGCCAAGGGACAGGGGAGGGGGGATATGGCTACACCTTC